This T cell receptor (beta chain) was sequenced in a study of OX40 agonist ivuxolimab in advanced cancers. The wider study: At 0.01 to 10 mg/kg, ivuxolimab was administered intravenously to patients every 2 weeks.

Any history of autoimmune disease or systemic immunosuppression disqualified patients. Blood sampling took place at baseline, cycle 4 day 1, and cycle 7 day 1. Trimming removed 4 bases at V and 0 bases at J, with 8 bases between. CDR3 size: 14 residues. CDR1 is ENHRY, CDR2 SYGVKD, per germline. Libraries were prepared by immunoSEQ multiplex PCR; TCRdb keeps only in-frame clonotypes and omits some of them. The top ten clones hold 0.5% to 0.7% of a sample with 90,000 to 150,000 clones, 85% to 90% of them seen once. Regarding this clone: Its antigen is not known.

Study results and limitations: What antigens the expanded peripheral T cells recognized was never established.

The source of this sequence is an adult with an advanced solid tumor such as melanoma, head and neck, liver or kidney cancer. Sequencing was performed on CD4+ or CD8+ T cells sorted from blood, taken in a trial of the OX40 agonist ivuxolimab. The chain has TRBV10-3 and TRBJ2-3, with D possibly being TRBD1 (6 bases). The CDR3 DNA sequence: TGTGCCATCAGTGTTGGGGGCAGCACAGATACGCAGTATTTT. Translation: CAISVGGSTDTQYF.